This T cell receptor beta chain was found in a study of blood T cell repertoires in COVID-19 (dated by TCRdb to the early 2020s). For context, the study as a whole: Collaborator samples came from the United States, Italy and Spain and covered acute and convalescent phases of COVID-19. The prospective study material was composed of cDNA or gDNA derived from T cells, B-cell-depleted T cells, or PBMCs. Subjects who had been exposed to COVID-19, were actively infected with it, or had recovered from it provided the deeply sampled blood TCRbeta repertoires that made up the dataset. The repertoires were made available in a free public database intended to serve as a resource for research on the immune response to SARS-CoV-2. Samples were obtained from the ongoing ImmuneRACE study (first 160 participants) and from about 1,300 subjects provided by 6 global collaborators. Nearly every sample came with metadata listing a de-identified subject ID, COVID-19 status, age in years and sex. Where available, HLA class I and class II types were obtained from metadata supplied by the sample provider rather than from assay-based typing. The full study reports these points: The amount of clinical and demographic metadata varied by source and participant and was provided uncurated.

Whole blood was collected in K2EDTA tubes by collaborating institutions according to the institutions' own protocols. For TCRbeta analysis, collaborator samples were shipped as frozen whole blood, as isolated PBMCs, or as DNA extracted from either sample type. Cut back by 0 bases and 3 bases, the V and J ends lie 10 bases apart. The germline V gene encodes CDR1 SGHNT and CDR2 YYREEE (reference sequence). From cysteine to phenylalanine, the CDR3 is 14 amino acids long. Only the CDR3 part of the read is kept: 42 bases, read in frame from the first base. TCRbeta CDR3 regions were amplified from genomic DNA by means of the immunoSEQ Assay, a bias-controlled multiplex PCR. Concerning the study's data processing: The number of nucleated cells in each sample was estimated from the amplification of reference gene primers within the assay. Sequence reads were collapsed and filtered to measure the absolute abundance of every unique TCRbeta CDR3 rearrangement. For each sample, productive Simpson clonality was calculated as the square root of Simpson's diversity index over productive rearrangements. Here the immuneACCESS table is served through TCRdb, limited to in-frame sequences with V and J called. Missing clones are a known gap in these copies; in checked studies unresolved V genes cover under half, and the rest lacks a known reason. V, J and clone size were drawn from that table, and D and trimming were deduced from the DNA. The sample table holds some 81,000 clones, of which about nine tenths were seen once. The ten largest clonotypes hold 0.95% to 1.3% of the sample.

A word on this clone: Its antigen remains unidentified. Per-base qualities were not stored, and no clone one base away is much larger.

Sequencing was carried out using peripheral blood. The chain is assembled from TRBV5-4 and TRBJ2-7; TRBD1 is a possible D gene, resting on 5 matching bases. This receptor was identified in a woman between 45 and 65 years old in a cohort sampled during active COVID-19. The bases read TGTGCCAGCAGCTTGGGGCAGGGCTACTACGAGCAGTACTTC. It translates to CASSLGQGYYEQYF. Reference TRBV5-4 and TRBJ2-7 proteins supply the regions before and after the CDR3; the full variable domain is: ETGVTQSPTHLIKTRGQQVTLRCSSQSGHNTVSWYQQALGQGPQFIFQYYREEENGRGNFPPRFSGLQFPNYSSELNVNALELDDSALYLCASSLGQGYYEQYFGPGTRLTVT.